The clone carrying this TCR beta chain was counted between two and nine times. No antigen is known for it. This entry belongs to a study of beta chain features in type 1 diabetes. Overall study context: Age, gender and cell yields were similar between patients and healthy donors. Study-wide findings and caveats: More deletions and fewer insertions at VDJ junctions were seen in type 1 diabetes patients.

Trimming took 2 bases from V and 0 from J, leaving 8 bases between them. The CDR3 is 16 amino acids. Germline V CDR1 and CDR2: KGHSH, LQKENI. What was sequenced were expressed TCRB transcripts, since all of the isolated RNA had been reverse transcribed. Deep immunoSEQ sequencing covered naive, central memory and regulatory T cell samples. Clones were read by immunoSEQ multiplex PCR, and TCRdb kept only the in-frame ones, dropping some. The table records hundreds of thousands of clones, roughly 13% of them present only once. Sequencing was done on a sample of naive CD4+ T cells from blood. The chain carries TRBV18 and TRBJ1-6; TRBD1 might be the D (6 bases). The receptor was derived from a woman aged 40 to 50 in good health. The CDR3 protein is CASSPGQPSYNSPLHF. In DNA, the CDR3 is TGTGCCAGCTCACCAGGACAGCCCTCCTATAATTCACCCCTCCACTTT.